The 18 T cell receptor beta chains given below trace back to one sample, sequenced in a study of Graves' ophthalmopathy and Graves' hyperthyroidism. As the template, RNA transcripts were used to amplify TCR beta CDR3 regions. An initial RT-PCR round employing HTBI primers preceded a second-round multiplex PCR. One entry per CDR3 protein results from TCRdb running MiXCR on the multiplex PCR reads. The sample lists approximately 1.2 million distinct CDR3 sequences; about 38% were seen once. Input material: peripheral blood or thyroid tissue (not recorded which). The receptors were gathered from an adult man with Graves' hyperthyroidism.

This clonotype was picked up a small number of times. As DNA, the CDR3 is TGTGCCAGCAGTGAAGCGCATCGGGCTGGGGAGCTGTTTTTT. It specifies CASSEAHRAGELFF. This chain connects TRBV2 to TRBJ2-2; D remains unclear. The CDR3 sequence is 14 residues long. Germline lookup yields CDR1 SNHLY and CDR2 FYNNEI. The V gene lost 0 bases and the J gene lost 8 bases, with 10 bases spanning the gap.

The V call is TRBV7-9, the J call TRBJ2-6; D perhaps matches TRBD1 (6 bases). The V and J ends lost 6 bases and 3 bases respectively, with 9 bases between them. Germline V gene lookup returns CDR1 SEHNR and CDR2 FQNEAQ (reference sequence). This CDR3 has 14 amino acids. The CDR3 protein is CASSQGFGANVLTF. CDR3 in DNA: TGTGCCAGCAGTCAGGGGTTTGGGGCCAACGTCCTGACTTTC.

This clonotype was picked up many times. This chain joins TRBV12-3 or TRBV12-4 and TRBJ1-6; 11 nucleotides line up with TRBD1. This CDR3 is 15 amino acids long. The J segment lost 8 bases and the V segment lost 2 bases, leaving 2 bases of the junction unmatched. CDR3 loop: CASSLRGQGDSPLHF. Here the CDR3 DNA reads TGTGCCAGCAGTTTAAGGGGACAGGGGGATTCACCCCTCCACTTT.

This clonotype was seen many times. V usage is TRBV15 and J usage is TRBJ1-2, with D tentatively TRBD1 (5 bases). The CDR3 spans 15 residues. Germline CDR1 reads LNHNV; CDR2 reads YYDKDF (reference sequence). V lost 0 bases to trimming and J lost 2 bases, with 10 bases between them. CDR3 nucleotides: TGTGCCACCAGCAGAGATGGAGCAGGGAACTATGGCTACACCTTC. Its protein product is CATSRDGAGNYGYTF.

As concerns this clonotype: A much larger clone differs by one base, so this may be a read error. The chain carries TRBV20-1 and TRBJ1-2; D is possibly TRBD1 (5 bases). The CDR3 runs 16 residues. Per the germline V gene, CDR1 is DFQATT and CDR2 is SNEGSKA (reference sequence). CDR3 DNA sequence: TGCAGTGCTAGAGCTTGGAGACAGCCGATCTACTATGTCTACACCTTC. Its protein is CSARAWRQPIYYVYTF.

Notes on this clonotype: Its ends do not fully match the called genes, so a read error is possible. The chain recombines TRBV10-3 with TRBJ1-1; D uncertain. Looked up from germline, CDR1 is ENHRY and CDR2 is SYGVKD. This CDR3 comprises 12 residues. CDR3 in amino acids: CAIAEDSTRAKF. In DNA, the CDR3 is TGTGCCATCGCCGAGGACTCGACTAGGGCGAAGTTT.

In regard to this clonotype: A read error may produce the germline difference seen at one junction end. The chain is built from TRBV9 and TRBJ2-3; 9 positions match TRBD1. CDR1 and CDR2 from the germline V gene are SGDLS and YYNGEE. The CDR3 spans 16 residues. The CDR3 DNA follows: TGTGCCGGCAGCGTAGGGTGGGACAGGGGCACAGATACGCAGTATTTT. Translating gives CAGSVGWDRGTDTQYF.

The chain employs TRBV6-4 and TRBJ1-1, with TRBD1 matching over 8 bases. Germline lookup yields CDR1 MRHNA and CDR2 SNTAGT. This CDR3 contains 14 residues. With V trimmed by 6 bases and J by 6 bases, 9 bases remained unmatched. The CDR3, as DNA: TGTGCCAGCAGACGGACAGGGTGGGAACCTGAAGCTTTCTTT. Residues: CASRRTGWEPEAFF.

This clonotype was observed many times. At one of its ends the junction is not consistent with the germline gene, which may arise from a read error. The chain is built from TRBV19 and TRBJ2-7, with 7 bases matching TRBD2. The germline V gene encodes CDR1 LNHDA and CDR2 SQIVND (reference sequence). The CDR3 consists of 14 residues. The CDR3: CASSPERGSYEQYF. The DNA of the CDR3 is TGCGCCAGCAGCCCTGAGCGGGGATCCTACGAGCAGTACTTC.

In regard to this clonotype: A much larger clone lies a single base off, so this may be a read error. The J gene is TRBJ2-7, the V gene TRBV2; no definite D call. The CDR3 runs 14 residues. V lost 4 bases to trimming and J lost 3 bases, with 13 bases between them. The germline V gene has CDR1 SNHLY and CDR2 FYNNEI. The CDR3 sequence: CASSGTEILYEQYF. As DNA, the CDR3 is TGTGCCAGCAGTGGGACGGAGATACTCTACGAGCAGTACTTC.

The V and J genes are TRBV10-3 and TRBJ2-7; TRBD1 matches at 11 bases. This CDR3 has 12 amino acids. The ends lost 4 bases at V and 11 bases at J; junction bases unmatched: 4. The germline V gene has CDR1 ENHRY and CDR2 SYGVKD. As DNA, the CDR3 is TGTGCCATCAGTGGGGGACAGGGGGTTAAGTACTTC. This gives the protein CAISGGQGVKYF.

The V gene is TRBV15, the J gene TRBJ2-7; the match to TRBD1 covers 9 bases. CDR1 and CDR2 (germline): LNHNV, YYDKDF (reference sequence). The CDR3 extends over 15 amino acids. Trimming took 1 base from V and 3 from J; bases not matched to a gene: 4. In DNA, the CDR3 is TGTGCCACCAGCAGAGGGACAGGGGCTGGCTACGAGCAGTACTTC. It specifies CATSRGTGAGYEQYF.

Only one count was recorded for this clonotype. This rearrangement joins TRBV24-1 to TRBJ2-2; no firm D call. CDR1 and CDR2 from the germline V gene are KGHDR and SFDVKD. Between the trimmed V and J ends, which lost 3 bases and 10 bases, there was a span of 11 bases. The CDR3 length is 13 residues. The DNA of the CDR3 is TGTGCCACCAGTGATGGCAGTTCGGTGGAGCTGTTTTTT. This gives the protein CATSDGSSVELFF.

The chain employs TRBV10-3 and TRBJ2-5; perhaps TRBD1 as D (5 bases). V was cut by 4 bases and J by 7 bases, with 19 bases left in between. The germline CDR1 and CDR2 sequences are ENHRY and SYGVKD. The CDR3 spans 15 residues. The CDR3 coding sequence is TGTGCCATCAGTGCGCCCCGAAGGGGCGAGGTGACCCAGTACTTC. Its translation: CAISAPRRGEVTQYF.

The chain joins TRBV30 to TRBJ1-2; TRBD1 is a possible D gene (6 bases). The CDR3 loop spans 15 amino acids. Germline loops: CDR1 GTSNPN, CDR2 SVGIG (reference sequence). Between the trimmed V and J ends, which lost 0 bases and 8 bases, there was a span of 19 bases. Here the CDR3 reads CAWSVLRQETRGYTF. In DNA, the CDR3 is TGTGCCTGGAGTGTACTCAGACAGGAGACGCGAGGCTACACCTTC.

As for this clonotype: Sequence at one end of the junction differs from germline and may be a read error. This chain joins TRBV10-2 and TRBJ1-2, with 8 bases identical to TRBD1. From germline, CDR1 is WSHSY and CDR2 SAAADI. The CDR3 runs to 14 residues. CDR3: CASSLQDRDYGYTF. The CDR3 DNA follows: TGTGCCAGCAGTTTGCAGGACAGGGACTATGGCTACACCTTC.

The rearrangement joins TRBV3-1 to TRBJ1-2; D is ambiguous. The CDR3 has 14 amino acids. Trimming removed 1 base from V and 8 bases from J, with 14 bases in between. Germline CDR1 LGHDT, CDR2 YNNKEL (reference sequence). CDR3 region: CASSQVGGARGYTF. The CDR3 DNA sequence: TGTGCCAGCAGCCAAGTCGGAGGTGCTCGGGGCTACACCTTC.

CDR3 DNA: TGTGCCAGCACCTCCGGGACGAACACTGAAGCTTTCTTT. Protein: CASTSGTNTEAFF. V is TRBV6-6 and J is TRBJ1-1; TRBD1 might be the D (5 bases). The CDR3 is made up of 13 amino acids. The germline CDR1 and CDR2 sequences are MNHNY and SVGAGI (reference sequence). V gave up 7 bases and J gave up 1 base, with 10 bases separating them.